This T cell receptor (beta chain) was recorded in a study of blood T cell repertoires in COVID-19. The authors' processing: Researchers report that nucleated cell counts were estimated from reference gene primer amplification. Libraries were prepared by immunoSEQ multiplex PCR; TCRdb keeps only in-frame clonotypes and omits some of them. The DNA gave D and trimming, while V, J and clone size come from that table. The sample has about 88,000 clones, 90% seen once. The CDR3 sequence is 15 residues long. The germline gives CDR1 SGHDT, CDR2 YYEEEE. V lost 0 bases to trimming and J lost 8 bases; unmatched junction nucleotides: 2.

The genes are TRBV5-6 and TRBJ1-6, with TRBD1 matching 10 bases. The sequence came from a man aged 55 to 70 with acute or convalescent COVID-19. Material for sequencing was peripheral blood. This chain's CDR3 is CASSLGGQGYSPLHF. The DNA for the CDR3 is TGTGCCAGCAGCTTGGGGGGACAGGGGTATTCACCCCTCCACTTT.